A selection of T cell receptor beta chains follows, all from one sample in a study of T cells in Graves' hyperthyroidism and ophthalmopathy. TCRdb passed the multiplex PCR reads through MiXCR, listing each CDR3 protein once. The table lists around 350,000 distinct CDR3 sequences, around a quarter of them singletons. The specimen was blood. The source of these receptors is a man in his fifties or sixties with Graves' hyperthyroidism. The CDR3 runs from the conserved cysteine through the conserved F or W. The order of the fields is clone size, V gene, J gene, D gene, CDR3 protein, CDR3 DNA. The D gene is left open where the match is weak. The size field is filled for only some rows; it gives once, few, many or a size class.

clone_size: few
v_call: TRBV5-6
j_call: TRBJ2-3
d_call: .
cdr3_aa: CASSLQRGYTDTQYF
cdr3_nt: TGTGCCAGCAGCTTGCAGCGAGGGTACACAGATACGCAGTATTTT

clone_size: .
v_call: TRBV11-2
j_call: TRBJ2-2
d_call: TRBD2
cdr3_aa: CASSVLAGHGGLFF
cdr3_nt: TGTGCCAGCAGCGTACTAGCGGGACATGGGGGGCTGTTTTTT

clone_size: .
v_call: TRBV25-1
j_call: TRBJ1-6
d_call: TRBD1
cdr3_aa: CASIPTGAGSPLHF
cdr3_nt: TGTGCCAGCATTCCGACAGGGGCAGGTTCACCCCTCCACTTT

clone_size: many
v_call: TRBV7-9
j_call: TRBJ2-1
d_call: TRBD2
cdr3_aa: CASSFGVYGRAENEQFF
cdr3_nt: TGTGCCAGCAGCTTCGGGGTCTACGGGAGGGCGGAGAATGAGCAGTTCTTC

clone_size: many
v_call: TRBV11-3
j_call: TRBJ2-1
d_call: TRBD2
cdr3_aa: CASSLTSGTRRYEQFF
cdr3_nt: TGTGCCAGCAGCTTGACTAGCGGTACGCGTCGCTATGAGCAGTTCTTC

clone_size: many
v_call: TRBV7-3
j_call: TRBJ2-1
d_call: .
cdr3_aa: CASSLTQRNEQFF
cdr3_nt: TGTGCCAGCAGCTTAACCCAGCGGAATGAGCAGTTCTTC

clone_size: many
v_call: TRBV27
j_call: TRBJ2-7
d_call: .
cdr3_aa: CASSSAEGYEQYF
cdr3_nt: TGTGCCAGCAGTTCAGCGGAGGGCTACGAGCAGTACTTC

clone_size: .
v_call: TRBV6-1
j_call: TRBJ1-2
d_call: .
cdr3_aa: CASTPGQNYGYTF
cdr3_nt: TGTGCCAGCACCCCGGGGCAAAACTATGGCTACACCTTC

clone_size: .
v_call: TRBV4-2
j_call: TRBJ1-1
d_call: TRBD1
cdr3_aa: CASSHDRVEAFF
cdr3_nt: TGTGCCAGCAGCCATGACAGGGTCGAAGCTTTCTTT

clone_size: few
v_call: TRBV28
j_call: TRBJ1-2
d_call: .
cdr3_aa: CASSLAREYYGYTF
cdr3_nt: TGTGCCAGCAGTTTAGCCAGGGAGTACTATGGCTACACCTTC

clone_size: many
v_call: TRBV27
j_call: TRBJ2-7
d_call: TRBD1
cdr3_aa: CASRFKGTGPSYEQYF
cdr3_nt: TGTGCCAGCAGGTTCAAAGGGACAGGGCCTTCCTACGAGCAGTACTTC

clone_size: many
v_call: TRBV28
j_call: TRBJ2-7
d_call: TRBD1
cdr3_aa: CASSFSPGQAGEQYF
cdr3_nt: TGTGCCAGCAGTTTCTCGCCGGGACAGGCAGGCGAGCAGTACTTC

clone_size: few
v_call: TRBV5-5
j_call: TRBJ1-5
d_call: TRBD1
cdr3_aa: CASSLAGGQLYQPQHF
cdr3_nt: TGTGCCAGCAGCTTGGCCGGGGGACAGCTTTATCAGCCCCAGCATTTT

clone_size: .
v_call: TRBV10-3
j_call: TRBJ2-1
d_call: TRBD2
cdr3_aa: CAISGLAGHNEQFF
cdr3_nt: TGTGCCATCAGTGGTCTAGCGGGCCACAATGAGCAGTTCTTC

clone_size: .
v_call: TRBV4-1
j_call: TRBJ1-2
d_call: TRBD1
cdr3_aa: CASSQAGQGIYGYTF
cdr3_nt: TGCGCCAGCAGCCAGGCTGGACAGGGAATCTATGGCTACACCTTC

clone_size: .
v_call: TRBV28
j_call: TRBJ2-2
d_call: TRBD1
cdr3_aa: CASSFPGQTTGELFF
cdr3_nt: TGTGCCAGCAGTTTCCCGGGACAGACGACAGGGGAGCTGTTTTTT

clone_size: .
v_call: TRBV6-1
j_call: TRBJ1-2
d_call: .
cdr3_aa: CASTPLGAVTNYGYTF
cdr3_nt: TGTGCCAGCACCCCCCTTGGGGCGGTTACTAACTATGGCTACACCTTC

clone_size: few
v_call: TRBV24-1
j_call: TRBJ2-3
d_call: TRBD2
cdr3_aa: CATSDTRVAGGPTQYF
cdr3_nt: TGTGCCACCAGTGATACAAGGGTAGCGGGAGGGCCAACGCAGTATTTT

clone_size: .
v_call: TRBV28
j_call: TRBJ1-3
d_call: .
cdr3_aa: CASSRGISGNTIYF
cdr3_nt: TGTGCCAGCAGTCGCGGGATCTCTGGAAACACCATATATTTT

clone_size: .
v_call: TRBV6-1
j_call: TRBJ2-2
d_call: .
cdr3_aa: CASRPPSNTGELFF
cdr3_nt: TGTGCCAGCAGACCCCCGTCGAACACCGGGGAGCTGTTTTTT

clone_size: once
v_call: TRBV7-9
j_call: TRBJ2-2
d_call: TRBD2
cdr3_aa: CASSFLAGTGELFF
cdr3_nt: TGTGCCAGCAGCTTCCTAGCGGGCACCGGGGAGCTGTTTTTT

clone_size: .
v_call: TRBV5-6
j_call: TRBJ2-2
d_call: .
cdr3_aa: CASSLGPAEAPTGELFF
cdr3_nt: TGTGCCAGCAGCTTGGGACCAGCGGAGGCCCCCACCGGGGAGCTGTTTTTT

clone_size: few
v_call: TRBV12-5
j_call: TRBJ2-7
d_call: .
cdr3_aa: CASGLGGSGTYEQYF
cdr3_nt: TGTGCTAGTGGTTTAGGAGGTAGCGGTACCTACGAGCAGTACTTC

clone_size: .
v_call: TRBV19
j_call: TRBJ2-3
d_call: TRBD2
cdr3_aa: CASSRRTSGMDTDTQYF
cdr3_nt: TGTGCCAGTAGCCGGCGAACTAGCGGGATGGACACAGATACGCAGTATTTT

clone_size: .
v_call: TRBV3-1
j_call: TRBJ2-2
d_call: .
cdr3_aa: CASSQPGVGTGELFF
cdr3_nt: TGTGCCAGCAGCCAGCCAGGGGTGGGGACCGGGGAGCTGTTTTTT

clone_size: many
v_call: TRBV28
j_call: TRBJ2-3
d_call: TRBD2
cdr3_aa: CATTGDYTDTQYF
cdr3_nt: TGTGCCACCACGGGGGACTACACAGATACGCAGTATTTT

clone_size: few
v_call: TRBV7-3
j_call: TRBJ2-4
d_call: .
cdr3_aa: CASSLGQGYNIQYF
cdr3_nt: TGTGCCAGCAGCTTAGGCCAGGGGTACAACATTCAGTACTTC

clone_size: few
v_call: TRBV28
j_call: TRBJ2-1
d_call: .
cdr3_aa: CASMTGLGNEQFF
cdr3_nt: TGTGCCAGCATGACAGGCCTTGGCAATGAGCAGTTCTTC